The source of this T cell receptor beta chain is a study of cytomegalovirus exposure and HLA in healthy donors. Germline CDR1 SGHRS, CDR2 YFSETQ. The CDR3 covers 13 residues. J was trimmed by 5 bases and V by 2 bases; bases with no gene match: 3. This clone was detected a few times. Use of 60 Vbeta and 13 Jbeta primers characterized the PCR. Here immunoSEQ multiplex PCR was the method, and the copy in TCRdb shows in-frame clones only, minus some. The sample consists of some 150,000 clones, roughly 70% of them appearing once. The chain carries TRBV5-1 and TRBJ2-5; 7 nucleotides line up with TRBD2. This TCR was sampled from a man younger than 40 in good health and CMV-seronegative. Source material: PBMCs. CDR3 residues: CASSLRGEETQYF. Written as DNA, the CDR3 is TGCGCCAGCAGCTTACGGGGGGAGGAGACCCAGTACTTC.